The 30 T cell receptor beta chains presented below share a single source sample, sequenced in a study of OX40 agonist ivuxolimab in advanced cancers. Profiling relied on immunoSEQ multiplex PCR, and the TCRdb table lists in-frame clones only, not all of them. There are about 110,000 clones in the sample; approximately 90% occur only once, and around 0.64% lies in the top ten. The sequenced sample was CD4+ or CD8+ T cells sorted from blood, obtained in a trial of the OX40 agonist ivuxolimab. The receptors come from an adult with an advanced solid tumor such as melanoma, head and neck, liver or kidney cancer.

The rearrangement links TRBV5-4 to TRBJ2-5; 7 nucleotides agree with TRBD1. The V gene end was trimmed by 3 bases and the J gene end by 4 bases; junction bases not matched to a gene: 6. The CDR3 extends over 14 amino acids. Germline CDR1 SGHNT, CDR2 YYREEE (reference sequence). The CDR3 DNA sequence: TGTGCCAGCAGCTACCGACAGGGAACAGAGACCCAGTACTTC. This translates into CASSYRQGTETQYF.

The CDR3 loop is CASSLGGRPGETQYF. The CDR3 DNA follows: TGTGCCAGCAGCTTAGGGGGGAGGCCAGGAGAGACCCAGTACTTC. The chain links TRBV11-2 to TRBJ2-5, with D possibly TRBD2 on 6 matching bases. The CDR3 contains 15 residues. Germline V gene lookup returns CDR1 SGHAT and CDR2 FQNNGV. The ends were cut back, 1 base at V and 4 bases at J, with 13 bases in the middle.

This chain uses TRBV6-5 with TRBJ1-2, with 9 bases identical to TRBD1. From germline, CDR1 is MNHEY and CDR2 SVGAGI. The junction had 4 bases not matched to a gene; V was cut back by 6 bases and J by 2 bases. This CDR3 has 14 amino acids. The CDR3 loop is CASSTGGRNYGYTF. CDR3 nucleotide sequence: TGTGCCAGCAGCACAGGGGGCCGCAACTATGGCTACACCTTC.

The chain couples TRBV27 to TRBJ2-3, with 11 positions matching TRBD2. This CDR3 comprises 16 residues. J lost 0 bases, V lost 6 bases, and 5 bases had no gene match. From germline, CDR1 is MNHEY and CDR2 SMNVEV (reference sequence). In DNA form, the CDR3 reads TGTGCCAGCAGACCGTTAGCGGGGGGGAGCACAGATACGCAGTATTTT. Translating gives CASRPLAGGSTDTQYF.

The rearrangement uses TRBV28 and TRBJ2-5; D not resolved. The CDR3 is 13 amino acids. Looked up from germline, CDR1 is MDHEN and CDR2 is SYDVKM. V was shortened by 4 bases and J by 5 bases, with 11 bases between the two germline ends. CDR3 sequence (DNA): TGTGCCAGCAGTTCCCCGATGGGGGAGACCCAGTACTTC. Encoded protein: CASSSPMGETQYF.

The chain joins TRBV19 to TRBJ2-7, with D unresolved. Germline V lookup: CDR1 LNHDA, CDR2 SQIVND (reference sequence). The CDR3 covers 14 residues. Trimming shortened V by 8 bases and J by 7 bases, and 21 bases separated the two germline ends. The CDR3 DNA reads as TGTGCCAGTCCCGGGTTGGTGGGCCCGGCGGAGCAGTACTTC. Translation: CASPGLVGPAEQYF.

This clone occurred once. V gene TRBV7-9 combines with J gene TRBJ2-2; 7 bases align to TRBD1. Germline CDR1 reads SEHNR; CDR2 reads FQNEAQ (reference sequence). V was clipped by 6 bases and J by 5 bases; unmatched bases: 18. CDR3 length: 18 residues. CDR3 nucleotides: TGTGCCAGCAGGAACCAGCCCACGAGACAGGGTGGGACCGGGGAGCTGTTTTTT. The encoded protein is CASRNQPTRQGGTGELFF.

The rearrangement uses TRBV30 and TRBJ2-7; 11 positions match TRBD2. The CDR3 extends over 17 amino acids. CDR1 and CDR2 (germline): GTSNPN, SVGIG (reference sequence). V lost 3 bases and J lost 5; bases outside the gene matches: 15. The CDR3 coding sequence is TGTGCCTGGAGACCGACTAGCGGGGCCTCTTTGAGAAACGAGCAGTACTTC. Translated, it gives CAWRPTSGASLRNEQYF.

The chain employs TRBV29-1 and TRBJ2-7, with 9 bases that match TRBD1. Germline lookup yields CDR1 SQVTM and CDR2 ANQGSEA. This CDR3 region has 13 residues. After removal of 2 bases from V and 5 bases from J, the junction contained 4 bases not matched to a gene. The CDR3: CSVEKGQGHEQYF. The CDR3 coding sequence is TGCAGCGTTGAAAAGGGACAGGGCCACGAGCAGTACTTC.

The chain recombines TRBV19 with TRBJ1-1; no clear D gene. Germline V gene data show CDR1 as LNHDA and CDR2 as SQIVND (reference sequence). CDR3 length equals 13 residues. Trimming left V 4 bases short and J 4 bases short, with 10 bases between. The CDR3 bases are TGTGCCAGTAGTACGCAGCGGGGCACTGAAGCTTTCTTT. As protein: CASSTQRGTEAFF.

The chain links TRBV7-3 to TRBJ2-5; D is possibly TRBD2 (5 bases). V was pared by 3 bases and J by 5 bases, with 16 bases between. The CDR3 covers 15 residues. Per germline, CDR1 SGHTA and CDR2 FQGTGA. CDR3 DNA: TGTGCCAGCAGCTTGCGTCCTAGCCCGGGCGAGACCCAGTACTTC. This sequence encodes CASSLRPSPGETQYF.

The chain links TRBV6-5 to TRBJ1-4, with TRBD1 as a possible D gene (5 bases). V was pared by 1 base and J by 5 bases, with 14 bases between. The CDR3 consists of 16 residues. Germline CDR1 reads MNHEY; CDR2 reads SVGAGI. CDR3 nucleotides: TGTGCCAGCAGTTACTGGAACCGACAGTCAAATGAAAAACTGTTTTTT. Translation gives CASSYWNRQSNEKLFF.

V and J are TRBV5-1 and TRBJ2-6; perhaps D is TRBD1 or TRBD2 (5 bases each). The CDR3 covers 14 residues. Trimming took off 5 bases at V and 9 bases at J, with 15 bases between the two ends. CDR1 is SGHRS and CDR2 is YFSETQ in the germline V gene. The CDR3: CASRGVLSGNVLTF. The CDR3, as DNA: TGCGCCAGCAGGGGGGTTTTAAGTGGCAACGTCCTGACTTTC. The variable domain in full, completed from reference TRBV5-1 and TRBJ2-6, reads KAGVTQTPRYLIKTRGQQVTLSCSPISGHRSVSWYQQTPGQGLQFLFEYFSETQRNKGNFPGRFSGRQFSNSRSEMNVSTLELGDSALYLCASRGVLSGNVLTFGAGSRLTVL.

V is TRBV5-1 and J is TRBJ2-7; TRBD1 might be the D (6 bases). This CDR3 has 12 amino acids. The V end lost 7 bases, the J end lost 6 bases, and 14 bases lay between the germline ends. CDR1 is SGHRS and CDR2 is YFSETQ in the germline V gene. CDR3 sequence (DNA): TGCGCCAGCTTGACAGGTCTAATCGAGCAGTACTTC. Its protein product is CASLTGLIEQYF.

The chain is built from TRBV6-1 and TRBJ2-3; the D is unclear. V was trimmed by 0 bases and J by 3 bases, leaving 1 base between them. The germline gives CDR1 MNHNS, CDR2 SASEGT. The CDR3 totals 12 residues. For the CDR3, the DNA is TGTGCCAGCAGTGAAGCGACAGATACGCAGTATTTT. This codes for CASSEATDTQYF.

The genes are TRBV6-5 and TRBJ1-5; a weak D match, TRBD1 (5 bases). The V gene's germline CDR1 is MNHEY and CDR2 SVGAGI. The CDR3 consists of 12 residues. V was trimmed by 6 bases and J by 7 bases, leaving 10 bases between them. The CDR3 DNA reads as TGTGCCAGCAGGGAACCAGGGCAGCCCCAGCATTTT. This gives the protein CASREPGQPQHF.

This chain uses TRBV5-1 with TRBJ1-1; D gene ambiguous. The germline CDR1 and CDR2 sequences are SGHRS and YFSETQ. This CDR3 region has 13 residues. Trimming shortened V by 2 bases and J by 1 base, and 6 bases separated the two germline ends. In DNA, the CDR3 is TGCGCCAGCAGCTTATACCGGAACACTGAAGCTTTCTTT. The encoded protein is CASSLYRNTEAFF.

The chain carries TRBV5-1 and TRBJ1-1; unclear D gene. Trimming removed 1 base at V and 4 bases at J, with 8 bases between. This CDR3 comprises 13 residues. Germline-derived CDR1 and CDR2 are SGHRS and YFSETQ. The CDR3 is CASSLRTGTEAFF. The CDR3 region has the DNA TGCGCCAGCAGCTTGCGGACGGGCACTGAAGCTTTCTTT.

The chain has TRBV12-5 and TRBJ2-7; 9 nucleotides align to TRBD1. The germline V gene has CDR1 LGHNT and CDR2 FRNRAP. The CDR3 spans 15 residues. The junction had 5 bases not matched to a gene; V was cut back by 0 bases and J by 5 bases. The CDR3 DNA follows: TGTGCTAGTGGTTTGGTGTTGGACAGGGGACACGAGCAGTACTTC. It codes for CASGLVLDRGHEQYF.

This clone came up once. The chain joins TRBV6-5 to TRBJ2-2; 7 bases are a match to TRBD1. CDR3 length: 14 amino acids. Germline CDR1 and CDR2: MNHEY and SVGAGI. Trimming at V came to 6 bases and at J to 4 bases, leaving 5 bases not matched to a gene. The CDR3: CASRFGQVTGELFF. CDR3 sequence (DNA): TGTGCCAGCAGGTTCGGACAGGTCACCGGGGAGCTGTTTTTT.

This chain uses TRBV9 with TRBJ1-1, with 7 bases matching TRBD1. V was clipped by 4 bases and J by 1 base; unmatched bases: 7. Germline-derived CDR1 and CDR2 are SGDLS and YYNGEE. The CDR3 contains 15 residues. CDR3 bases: TGTGCCAGCAGCAAGACAGGGTTGGGGAACACTGAAGCTTTCTTT. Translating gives CASSKTGLGNTEAFF.

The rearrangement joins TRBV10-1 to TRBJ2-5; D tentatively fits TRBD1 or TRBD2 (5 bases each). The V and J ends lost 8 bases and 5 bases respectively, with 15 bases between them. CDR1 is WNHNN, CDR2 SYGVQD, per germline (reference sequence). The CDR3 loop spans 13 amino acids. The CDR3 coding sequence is TGCGCCAGCTCCGGGACCGGGACGGAGACCCAGTACTTC. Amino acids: CASSGTGTETQYF.

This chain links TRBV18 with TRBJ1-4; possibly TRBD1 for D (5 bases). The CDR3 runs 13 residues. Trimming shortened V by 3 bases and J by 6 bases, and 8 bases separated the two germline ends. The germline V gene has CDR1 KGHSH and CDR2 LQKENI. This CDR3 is CASSPGTDEKLFF. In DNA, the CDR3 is TGTGCCAGCTCACCGGGGACCGATGAAAAACTGTTTTTT.

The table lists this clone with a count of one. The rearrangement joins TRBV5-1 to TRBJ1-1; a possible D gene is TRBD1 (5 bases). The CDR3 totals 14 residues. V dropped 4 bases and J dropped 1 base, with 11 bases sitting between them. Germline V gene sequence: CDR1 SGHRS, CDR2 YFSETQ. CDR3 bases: TGCGCCAGCAGCCAACAGGTGCAGAACACTGAAGCTTTCTTT. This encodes CASSQQVQNTEAFF.

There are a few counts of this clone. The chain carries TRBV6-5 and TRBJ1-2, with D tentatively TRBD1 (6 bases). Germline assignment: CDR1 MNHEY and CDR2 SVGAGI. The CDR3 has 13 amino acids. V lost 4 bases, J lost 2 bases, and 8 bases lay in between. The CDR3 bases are TGTGCCAGCAGTTCCGGGACAAACTATGGCTACACCTTC. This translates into CASSSGTNYGYTF.

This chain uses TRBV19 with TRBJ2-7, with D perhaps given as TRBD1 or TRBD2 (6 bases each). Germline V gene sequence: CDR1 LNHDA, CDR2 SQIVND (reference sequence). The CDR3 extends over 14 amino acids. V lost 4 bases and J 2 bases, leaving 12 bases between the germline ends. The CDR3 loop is CASSNNREAYEQYF. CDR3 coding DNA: TGTGCCAGTAGTAATAACAGGGAGGCCTACGAGCAGTACTTC.

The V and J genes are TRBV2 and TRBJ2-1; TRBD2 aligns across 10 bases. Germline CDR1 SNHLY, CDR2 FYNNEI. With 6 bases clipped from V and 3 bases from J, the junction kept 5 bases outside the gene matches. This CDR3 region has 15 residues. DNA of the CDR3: TGTGCCAGCAGCAGAGGACTAGCGGTCTACAATGAGCAGTTCTTC. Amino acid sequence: CASSRGLAVYNEQFF.

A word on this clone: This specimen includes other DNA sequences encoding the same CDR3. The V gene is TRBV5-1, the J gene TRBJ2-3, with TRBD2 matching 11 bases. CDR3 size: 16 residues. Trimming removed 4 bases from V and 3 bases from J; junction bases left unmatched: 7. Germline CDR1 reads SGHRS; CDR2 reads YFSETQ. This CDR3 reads CASSGGTSGGTDTQYF. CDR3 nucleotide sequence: TGCGCCAGCAGCGGGGGGACTAGCGGAGGGACAGATACGCAGTATTTT.

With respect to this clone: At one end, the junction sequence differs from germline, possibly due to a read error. Written as DNA, the CDR3 is TGTGCCGGCAGAGCGTCCGGAAACTCTGGGGCCAACGTCCTGACTTTC. The encoded protein is CAGRASGNSGANVLTF. The chain recombines TRBV9 with TRBJ2-6; D not resolved. The CDR3 totals 16 residues. The V gene's germline CDR1 is SGDLS and CDR2 YYNGEE.

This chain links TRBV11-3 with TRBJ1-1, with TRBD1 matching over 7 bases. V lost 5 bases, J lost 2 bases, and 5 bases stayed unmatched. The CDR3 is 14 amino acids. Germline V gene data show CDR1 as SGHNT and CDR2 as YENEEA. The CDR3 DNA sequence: TGTGCCAGCAGCCTGAGGGACAGAAACACTGAAGCTTTCTTT. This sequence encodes CASSLRDRNTEAFF.